This T cell receptor beta chain emerged from a study of shared clonotypes between healthy human individuals. Overall study context: CD8 memory received one plate per donor, CD8 naive two, CD4 memory three and CD4 naive three.

Free of recent acute infections or vaccinations, the donors were healthy HIV-negative adults. This CDR3 spans 15 amino acids. Trimming took 2 bases from V and 0 from J, leaving 11 bases between them. CDR1 is SGHRS, CDR2 YFSETQ, per germline. Regarding the study as a whole: Sampling covered nothing but blood. Tissue TCR repertoires likely differ from those found in blood.

The method was immunoSEQ multiplex PCR; TCRdb's version includes in-frame clones alone and lacks a portion of them. The repertoire holds 2 million to 3 million clones, with approximately 94% as singletons. Notes on this clone: The antigen remains unidentified.

The J gene is TRBJ2-5, the V gene TRBV5-1, with TRBD2 as a possible D gene (5 bases). This sequence originates from a man younger than 30 in good health. Some clones in this sample may be carry-over from other donors' samples. Source material: naive CD4+ T cells from PBMCs. Subset reported: CD45RA+ positively selected. The CDR3 DNA sequence: TGCGCCAGCAGCTTCGACTACCGGTACCAAGAGACCCAGTACTTC. Translating gives CASSFDYRYQETQYF.